Each of the 8 T cell receptor beta chains below was sequenced from the same sample in a study of shared clonotypes between healthy human individuals. The repertoire was sequenced with immunoSEQ multiplex PCR; TCRdb's copy has only in-frame clones and lacks some. The sample has about 1.4 million clones; around 95% are singletons. The source material was naive CD4+ T cells sorted from blood. Subset of the sample: CD45RA+ positively selected. The source of these receptors is a young man in good health.

The gene calls are TRBV27 and TRBJ2-7; 7 bases are a match to TRBD1. Germline CDR1 MNHEY, CDR2 SMNVEV (reference sequence). With V trimmed by 6 bases and J by 5 bases, 4 bases remained unmatched. CDR3 length equals 12 residues. CDR3 sequence: CASRGQFHEQYF. CDR3 nucleotide sequence: TGTGCCAGCAGGGGACAGTTCCACGAGCAGTACTTC.

The chain joins TRBV28 to TRBJ1-5, with 7 bases lining up with TRBD1. After removal of 8 bases from V and 6 bases from J, the junction contained 1 base not matched to a gene. This CDR3 has 11 residues. CDR1 is MDHEN, CDR2 SYDVKM, per germline. CDR3 amino acids: CASRDSQPQHF. The CDR3 bases are TGTGCCAGCCGGGACAGTCAGCCCCAGCATTTT.

V usage is TRBV28 and J usage is TRBJ2-1; TRBD2 is a possible D gene (6 bases). With 3 bases removed from V and 3 bases from J, the gap between germline ends came to 9 bases. This CDR3 has 14 amino acids. Germline CDR1 reads MDHEN; CDR2 reads SYDVKM. CDR3 DNA: TGTGCCAGCAGTTTTCGACTAGACTACAATGAGCAGTTCTTC. Translating it yields CASSFRLDYNEQFF.

The CDR3 protein is CASSLFYGQGAYEQYF. The CDR3 region has the DNA TGTGCCAGCAGTTTATTTTACGGGCAGGGGGCCTACGAGCAGTACTTC. The chain combines TRBV28 with TRBJ2-7; the match to TRBD1 covers 7 bases. This CDR3 region has 16 residues. The trim removed 1 base at V and 2 bases at J, leaving 8 bases unmatched. In germline, CDR1 is MDHEN, CDR2 SYDVKM.

As regards this clone: The sample has other DNA sequences that encode this CDR3 too. V and J are TRBV4-1 and TRBJ1-1; D unclear. Germline V gives CDR1 MGHRA, CDR2 YSYEKL. V was shortened by 1 base and J by 1 base, with 7 bases between the two germline ends. The CDR3 has 14 residues. DNA of the CDR3: TGCGCCAGCAGCCAAGGTCCGGCGAACACTGAAGCTTTCTTT. Amino acid sequence: CASSQGPANTEAFF.

This chain connects TRBV7-9 to TRBJ1-2, with D tentatively TRBD1 (6 bases). The length of the CDR3 is 12 residues. V lost 5 bases to trimming and J lost 4 bases, with 8 bases between them. Per germline, CDR1 SEHNR and CDR2 FQNEAQ (reference sequence). The CDR3 DNA reads TGTGCCAGCAGCCGGGACATCTATGGCTACACCTTC. Translation gives CASSRDIYGYTF.

The chain links TRBV18 to TRBJ1-2, with a weak D call TRBD1 (6 bases). The ends were cut back, 6 bases at V and 6 bases at J, with 17 bases in the middle. The length of the CDR3 is 14 residues. From germline, CDR1 is KGHSH and CDR2 LQKENI. This CDR3 reads CASSFKGGGNGYTF. The CDR3 nucleotides read TGTGCCAGCTCCTTCAAAGGGGGAGGAAATGGCTACACCTTC.

This sequence joins TRBV10-1 and TRBJ2-4; either TRBD1 or TRBD2 may fit D (5 bases each). Germline V CDR1 and CDR2: WNHNN, SYGVQD (reference sequence). The CDR3 consists of 16 residues. The V gene lost 0 bases and the J gene lost 4 bases, with 13 bases spanning the gap. CDR3 coding DNA: TGCGCCAGCAGTGAGTCGACTCGGGACCCAAAAAACATTCAGTACTTC. Amino acids: CASSESTRDPKNIQYF.